Below, 27 T cell receptor beta chains from the same sample are listed, as sequenced in a study of response to subunit inactivated influenza vaccine. TCRdb called the RT-PCR reads again in MiXCR, with one record for every CDR3 protein. The table shows approximately 500,000 distinct CDR3 sequences, with 10% to 15% occurring only once. This specimen was PBMCs from blood, taken about 6 weeks after vaccination. These receptors came from a man aged 50 or older who received an inactivated influenza vaccine.

The V gene is TRBV10-2, the J gene TRBJ2-3; unclear D gene. Germline CDR1 WSHSY, CDR2 SAAADI. The CDR3 runs to 13 residues. Trimming pared 0 bases from V and 3 bases from J, leaving 4 bases between. CDR3 DNA sequence: TGCGCCAGCAGTGAGTCGAGGACAGATACGCAGTATTTT. Its protein is CASSESRTDTQYF.

This clonotype appeared a few times. V and J are TRBV10-3 and TRBJ2-5, with 11 bases lining up with TRBD1. This CDR3 is 17 amino acids long. V lost 6 bases, J lost 4 bases, and 13 bases stayed unmatched. Germline V gene sequence: CDR1 ENHRY, CDR2 SYGVKD. The CDR3 sequence is CAIRNGTGGALRETQYF. The CDR3 bases are TGTGCCATCAGAAACGGGACAGGGGGAGCTTTGCGAGAGACCCAGTACTTC.

There are a few counts of this clonotype. V is TRBV3-1 and J is TRBJ2-1; D not resolved. V lost 1 base and J lost 2, with 9 bases in between. The CDR3 runs 15 residues. Looked up from germline, CDR1 is LGHDT and CDR2 is YNNKEL (reference sequence). CDR3 coding DNA: TGTGCCAGCAGCCAAGCCGGAATAGCCTACAATGAGCAGTTCTTC. Translating gives CASSQAGIAYNEQFF.

The sample holds many counts of this clonotype. CDR3 sequence: CASSPPRGGNDKNIQYF. In DNA, the CDR3 is TGTGCCAGCTCACCCCCCCGGGGGGGCAACGACAAAAACATTCAGTACTTC. The chain uses TRBV18 and TRBJ2-4; 8 bases map to TRBD2. Germline V gene sequence: CDR1 KGHSH, CDR2 LQKENI. The CDR3 sequence is 17 residues long. The V gene end was trimmed by 3 bases and the J gene end by 3 bases; junction bases not matched to a gene: 10.

This clonotype was detected only a few times. This chain joins TRBV5-5 and TRBJ2-4; a weak D match, TRBD1 (6 bases). The V end was cut by 6 bases, the J end by 8 bases, with 15 bases between. Germline CDR1 SGHKS, CDR2 YYEKEE (reference sequence). This CDR3 contains 13 residues. CDR3 DNA: TGTGCCAGCAACGATCGACCAGGGGACATTCAGTACTTC. Encoded protein: CASNDRPGDIQYF.

The rearrangement links TRBV7-7 to TRBJ2-1; D remains ambiguous. The CDR3 has 13 amino acids. V was shortened by 1 base and J by 10 bases, with 11 bases between the two germline ends. Germline V lookup: CDR1 SSHAT, CDR2 FNYEAQ (reference sequence). DNA of the CDR3: TGTGCCAGCAGCTTAGACCGCTCGAACGAGCAGTTCTTC. It translates to CASSLDRSNEQFF. Together with reference TRBV7-7 and TRBJ2-1, the CDR3 gives the full variable domain: GAGVSQSPRYKVTKRGQDVTLRCDPISSHATLYWYQQALGQGPEFLTYFNYEAQPDKSGLPSDRFSAERPEGSISTLTIQRTEQRDSAMYRCASSLDRSNEQFFGPGTRLTVL.

The V gene is TRBV7-6, the J gene TRBJ2-7; possibly TRBD2 for D (6 bases). V lost 4 bases, J lost 0 bases, and 10 bases lay in between. CDR1 is SGHVS and CDR2 is FNYEAQ in the germline V gene. The CDR3 runs to 14 residues. The CDR3 DNA is TGTGCCAGCAGCTCCCGCGGGGACTCCTACGAGCAGTACTTC. Translating gives CASSSRGDSYEQYF.

A word on this clonotype: At one of its ends the junction is not consistent with the germline gene, which may arise from a read error. Written as DNA, the CDR3 is TGTGCCAGCAGCTTACTACCGACTATCTCCAACGAGCAGTACTTC. It is translated as CASSLLPTISNEQYF. This rearrangement joins TRBV7-8 to TRBJ2-7; possible D gene TRBD2, 5 bases. Germline values: CDR1 SGHVS, CDR2 FQNEAQ. The CDR3 covers 15 residues.

This sequence joins TRBV4-1 and TRBJ2-5; 12 nucleotides align to TRBD1. Germline CDR1 and CDR2: MGHRA and YSYEKL. The CDR3 extends over 16 amino acids. The ends lost 5 bases at V and 4 bases at J; junction bases unmatched: 8. The CDR3 here is CASSFLGTGGRETQYF. CDR3 in DNA: TGCGCCAGCAGCTTCCTCGGGACAGGGGGCCGAGAGACCCAGTACTTC.

The chain combines TRBV6-2 or TRBV6-3 with TRBJ2-7, with a weak D call TRBD2 (6 bases). CDR1 is MNHEY and CDR2 is SVGEGT in the germline V gene. Trimming removed 0 bases from V and 3 bases from J, with 9 bases in between. The CDR3 runs 14 residues. CDR3 residues: CASSYSPGVYEQYF. The CDR3 nucleotides read TGTGCCAGCAGTTACTCCCCGGGAGTCTACGAGCAGTACTTC.

The chain employs TRBV3-1 and TRBJ2-7; TRBD2 is a possible D gene (5 bases). This CDR3 has 16 amino acids. V was trimmed by 4 bases and J by 2 bases, leaving 18 bases between them. Germline assignment: CDR1 LGHDT and CDR2 YNNKEL (reference sequence). The CDR3 region is CASSPYPSGTTYEQYF. CDR3 nucleotide sequence: TGTGCCAGCAGCCCATACCCCAGCGGAACCACCTACGAGCAGTACTTC.

At least ten counts were recorded for this clonotype. This chain joins TRBV28 and TRBJ1-2; D ambiguous. CDR3 length: 13 amino acids. Germline CDR1 reads MDHEN; CDR2 reads SYDVKM. V was shortened by 5 bases and J by 6 bases, with 13 bases between the two germline ends. CDR3 sequence reads: CASSPLTENGYTF. The CDR3 coding sequence is TGTGCCAGCAGTCCTCTTACAGAAAATGGCTACACCTTC.

V and J are TRBV12-3 or TRBV12-4 and TRBJ1-1, with a tentative D call TRBD1 (5 bases). This CDR3 spans 13 amino acids. Between the trimmed V and J ends, which lost 6 bases and 1 base, there was a span of 9 bases. This chain's CDR3 is CASSQGKNTEAFF. The CDR3 nucleotides are TGTGCCAGCAGCCAGGGTAAGAACACTGAAGCTTTCTTT.

This clonotype was found a few times. This chain links TRBV4-3 with TRBJ2-1, with unresolved D. CDR3 length: 13 amino acids. Between the trimmed V and J ends, which lost 0 bases and 7 bases, there was a span of 7 bases. CDR1 and CDR2 from the germline V gene are LGHNA and YSLEER. CDR3 residues: CASSQDLLNEQFF. The CDR3 bases are TGCGCCAGCAGCCAAGATTTATTAAATGAGCAGTTCTTC.

This clonotype was seen more than once but under ten times. The chain is built from TRBV2 and TRBJ2-7; 12 bases are a match to TRBD2. The CDR3 has 14 residues. V shed 3 bases, J shed 6 bases, and the junction held 3 bases outside the gene matches. Germline assignment: CDR1 SNHLY and CDR2 FYNNEI. The DNA of the CDR3 is TGTGCCAGCAGTGACACTAGCGGGGGGAGCGAGCAGTACTTC. Translation gives CASSDTSGGSEQYF.

This clonotype has more than one count but fewer than ten. The V and J genes are TRBV6-2 or TRBV6-3 and TRBJ1-5, with D possibly matching TRBD1 (5 bases). Deletions cut 7 bases from V and 4 bases from J, with 17 bases between. CDR1 is MNHEY and CDR2 is SVGEGT in the germline V gene. This CDR3 region has 15 residues. CDR3 in amino acids: CASTKRGGTNQPQHF. For the CDR3, the DNA is TGTGCCAGCACCAAACGGGGGGGAACGAATCAGCCCCAGCATTTT.

This clonotype has only a few counts. V and J are TRBV5-4 and TRBJ1-4, with unresolved D. Trimming left V 5 bases short and J 10 bases short, with 18 bases between. Per the germline V gene, CDR1 is SGHNT and CDR2 is YYREEE (reference sequence). This CDR3 comprises 14 residues. This chain's CDR3 is CASRPDGRKGKLFF. Here the CDR3 DNA reads TGTGCCAGCAGACCGGACGGTCGGAAGGGAAAACTGTTTTTT.

V usage is TRBV27 and J usage is TRBJ2-5; 8 bases map to TRBD2. CDR3 size: 15 residues. Trimming cost V 6 bases and J 1 base; bases outside gene matches: 7. Per the germline V gene, CDR1 is MNHEY and CDR2 is SMNVEV (reference sequence). DNA for the CDR3: TGTGCCAGCAGGGCGAGGACTAGCCCCCAAGAGACCCAGTACTTC. Protein product: CASRARTSPQETQYF.

The chain couples TRBV12-3 or TRBV12-4 to TRBJ2-7; 10 bases are shared with TRBD1. This CDR3 comprises 15 residues. V shed 6 bases, J shed 6 bases, and the junction held 11 bases outside the gene matches. The CDR3 coding sequence is TGTGCCAGCAGCCCTCGGACAGGGGGAATCGGCGAGCAGTACTTC. Encoded protein: CASSPRTGGIGEQYF.

This clonotype showed up many times. The CDR3 coding sequence is TGTGCCAGCAGACAGGGAGGCAATCAGCCCCAGCATTTT. It specifies CASRQGGNQPQHF. This chain links TRBV12-3 or TRBV12-4 with TRBJ1-5; tentative D call: TRBD1 (6 bases). The CDR3 consists of 13 residues. The germline V and J ends were trimmed by 6 bases and 2 bases, with 8 bases remaining between them.

This clonotype was seen just once. The chain recombines TRBV5-1 with TRBJ2-1; perhaps D is TRBD1 or TRBD2 (5 bases each). Trimming stripped 4 bases from V and 6 bases from J, with 17 bases between. This CDR3 has 15 amino acids. Germline V gives CDR1 SGHRS, CDR2 YFSETQ. The CDR3 DNA sequence: TGCGCCAGCAGCCACCGGGGTTGGGGCTTCAATGAGCAGTTCTTC. This encodes CASSHRGWGFNEQFF.

The rearrangement uses TRBV7-2 and TRBJ2-7; D gene unclear. Germline lookup yields CDR1 SGHTA and CDR2 FQGNSA. There are 14 residues in the CDR3. V lost 0 bases, J lost 6 bases, and 12 bases lay in between. The CDR3 is CASSLAGLGREQYF. CDR3 bases: TGTGCCAGCAGCTTAGCTGGTTTAGGGCGCGAGCAGTACTTC. Variable domain in full (rest from reference TRBV7-2 and TRBJ2-7): GAGVSQSPSNKVTEKGKDVELRCDPISGHTALYWYRQSLGQGLEFLIYFQGNSAPDKSGLPSDRFSAERTGGSVSTLTIQRTQQEDSAVYLCASSLAGLGREQYFGPGTRLTVT.

V is TRBV9 and J is TRBJ1-2, with TRBD1 as a possible D gene (6 bases). The ends were cut back, 4 bases at V and 2 bases at J, with 12 bases in the middle. There are 14 residues in the CDR3. Per germline, CDR1 SGDLS and CDR2 YYNGEE. CDR3 region: CASSRTEINYGYTF. DNA for the CDR3: TGTGCCAGCAGCCGGACAGAAATAAACTATGGCTACACCTTC.

The sample holds a few counts of this clonotype. The rearrangement uses TRBV7-8 and TRBJ2-7; D perhaps matches TRBD2 (5 bases). The V gene's germline CDR1 is SGHVS and CDR2 FQNEAQ. This CDR3 comprises 16 residues. V shed 1 base and J shed 4 bases, with 17 bases lying between them. The CDR3: CASSLVRVPKPYEQYF. The DNA of the CDR3 is TGTGCCAGCAGCTTAGTGCGGGTCCCAAAGCCTTACGAGCAGTACTTC.

This clonotype was found a few times. The chain recombines TRBV27 with TRBJ2-5; 8 nucleotides align to TRBD2. With V trimmed by 6 bases and J by 4 bases, 10 bases remained unmatched. The CDR3 has 15 amino acids. The V gene's germline CDR1 is MNHEY and CDR2 SMNVEV (reference sequence). CDR3 sequence reads: CASRTGLEKRETQYF. The CDR3 DNA sequence: TGTGCCAGCAGAACGGGACTAGAAAAAAGAGAGACCCAGTACTTC.

This clonotype was seen ten or more times. V and J are TRBV28 and TRBJ2-7, with TRBD1 identical over 8 bases. The V gene's germline CDR1 is MDHEN and CDR2 SYDVKM. This CDR3 spans 14 amino acids. Trimming at V came to 6 bases and at J to 5 bases, leaving 9 bases not matched to a gene. CDR3 DNA: TGTGCCAGCAGCCTGGACAGGGCCCCCCACGAGCAGTACTTC. Amino acid sequence: CASSLDRAPHEQYF. Looking up the rest from reference TRBV28 and TRBJ2-7 gives the full variable domain: DVKVTQSSRYLVKRTGEKVFLECVQDMDHENMFWYRQDPGLGLRLIYFSYDVKMKEKGDIPEGYSVSREKKERFSLILESASTNQTSMYLCASSLDRAPHEQYFGPGTRLTVT.

The chain carries TRBV18 and TRBJ1-2; a possible D gene is TRBD1 (6 bases). V gave up 0 bases and J gave up 4 bases, with 12 bases separating them. The CDR3 covers 15 residues. Germline V gene lookup returns CDR1 KGHSH and CDR2 LQKENI. CDR3: CASSPPGHDLYGYTF. The DNA of the CDR3 is TGTGCCAGCTCACCACCGGGACACGACCTCTATGGCTACACCTTC.